This T cell receptor (beta chain) was retrieved from a study of early T cells in non-severe SARS-CoV-2 infection. Study as a whole: Sequenced material consisted of bulk RNA (from unsorted whole blood), and chains were unpaired. Study conclusions and caveats: Lookups in VDJdb leaned toward anti-spike CD8 responses and missed private and CD4 specificities.

Germline V gene sequence: CDR1 MNHEY, CDR2 SMNVEV (reference sequence). The V and J ends lost 6 bases and 1 base, in that order; junction bases with no gene match: 10. CDR3 size: 16 residues. This clonotype was counted between two and nine times. Its antigen remains unidentified. Individual cDNA molecules received unique molecular identifiers during library preparation. TCRdb redid the calling of the 5' RACE reads with MiXCR, one entry per CDR3 protein. The sample lists about 45,000 distinct CDR3 sequences, 11% occurring once. The receptor was derived from an adult who was a healthcare worker with PCR-confirmed SARS-CoV-2 infection or an uninfected control (not recorded which). The sequencing sample was made of whole blood. V usage is TRBV27 and J usage is TRBJ2-5; 8 bases agree with TRBD2. The CDR3 sequence: CASSHVAGRLQETQYF. The CDR3 DNA is TGTGCCAGCAGCCACGTAGCGGGACGCCTCCAAGAGACCCAGTACTTC.